This T cell receptor beta chain was observed in a study of cytomegalovirus exposure and HLA in healthy donors. About the study: The roughly 120 million unique TCR beta sequences, from about 179 million T cells, were found by an earlier analysis. Among the approximately 400 donors who were genotyped, approximately 84% fell in the genetic ancestry cluster that is associated with self-reported Caucasian donors.

Between the trimmed V and J ends, which lost 7 bases and 0 bases, there was a span of 11 bases. The CDR3 contains 14 residues. Germline-derived CDR1 and CDR2 are SGHNT and YYREEE (reference sequence). Findings and caveats of the study: A missense DCLRE1C variant was associated with V- and J-gene trimming of TCR beta chains in a later analysis, and an independent cohort replicated the association. In presence/absence analyses, roughly uniform sequencing depth across donors was assumed.

Primers: 60 Vbeta forward and 13 Jbeta reverse. Here immunoSEQ multiplex PCR was the method, and the copy in TCRdb shows in-frame clones only, minus some. The sample contains 100,000 or so clones, about three quarters of which appear only once. Concerning this clone: As yet, its antigen is unknown.

Sequencing used PBMCs. The chain carries TRBV5-4 and TRBJ2-1; D call uncertain. The clonotype comes from a male donor in good health and CMV-seronegative. The CDR3 coding sequence is TGTGCCAGCTTCAGGATACCCTCCTACAATGAGCAGTTCTTC. It specifies CASFRIPSYNEQFF.